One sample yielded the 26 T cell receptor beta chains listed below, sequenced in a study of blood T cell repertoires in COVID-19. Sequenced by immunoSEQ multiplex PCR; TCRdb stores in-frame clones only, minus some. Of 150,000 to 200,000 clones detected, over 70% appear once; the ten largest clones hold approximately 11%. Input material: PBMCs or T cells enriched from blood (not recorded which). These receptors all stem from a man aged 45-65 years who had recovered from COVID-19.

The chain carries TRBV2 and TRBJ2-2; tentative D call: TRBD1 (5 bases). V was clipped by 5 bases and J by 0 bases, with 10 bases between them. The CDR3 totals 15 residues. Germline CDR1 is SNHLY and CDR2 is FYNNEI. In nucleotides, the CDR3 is TGTGCCAGCAGTCGACAGCAGACGAACACCGGGGAGCTGTTTTTT. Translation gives CASSRQQTNTGELFF.

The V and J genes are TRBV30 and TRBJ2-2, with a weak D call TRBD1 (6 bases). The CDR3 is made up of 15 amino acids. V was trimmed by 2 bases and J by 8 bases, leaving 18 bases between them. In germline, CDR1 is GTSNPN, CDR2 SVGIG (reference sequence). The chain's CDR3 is CAWSPTRTARGELFF. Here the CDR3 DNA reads TGTGCCTGGAGTCCGACCAGGACAGCTCGGGGGGAGCTGTTTTTT.

CDR3 protein: CASRGTTYGYTF. In DNA, the CDR3 is TGTGCCAGCCGGGGAACCACCTATGGCTACACCTTC. The chain carries TRBV2 and TRBJ1-2; no reliable D call. With 8 bases removed from V and 4 bases from J, the gap between germline ends came to 11 bases. CDR3 size: 12 residues. Germline CDR1 SNHLY, CDR2 FYNNEI.

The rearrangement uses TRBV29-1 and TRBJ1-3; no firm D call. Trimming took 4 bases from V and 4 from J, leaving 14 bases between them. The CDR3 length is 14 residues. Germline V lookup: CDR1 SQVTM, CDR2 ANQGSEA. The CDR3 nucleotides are TGCAGCGTTGGAGGCTCCTCTCCAGGAAACACCATATATTTT. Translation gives CSVGGSSPGNTIYF.

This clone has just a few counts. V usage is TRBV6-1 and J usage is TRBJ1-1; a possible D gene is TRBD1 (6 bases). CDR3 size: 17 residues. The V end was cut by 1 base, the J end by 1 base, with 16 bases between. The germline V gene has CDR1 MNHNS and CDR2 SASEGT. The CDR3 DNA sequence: TGTGCCAGCAGTGAAGGTTTGGGGCTAGGGGGGAACACTGAAGCTTTCTTT. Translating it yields CASSEGLGLGGNTEAFF.

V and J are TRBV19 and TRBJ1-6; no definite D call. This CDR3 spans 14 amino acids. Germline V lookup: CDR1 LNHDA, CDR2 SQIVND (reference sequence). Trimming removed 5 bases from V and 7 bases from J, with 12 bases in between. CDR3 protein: CASSERDLNSPLHF. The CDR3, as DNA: TGTGCCAGTAGTGAACGGGATCTCAATTCACCCCTCCACTTT.

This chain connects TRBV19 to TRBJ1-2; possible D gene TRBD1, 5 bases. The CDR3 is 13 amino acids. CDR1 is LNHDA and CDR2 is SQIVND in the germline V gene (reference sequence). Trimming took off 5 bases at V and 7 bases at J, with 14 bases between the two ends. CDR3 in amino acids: CASSGRVNLGYTF. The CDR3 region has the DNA TGTGCCAGTAGTGGCAGGGTCAACCTTGGCTACACCTTC.

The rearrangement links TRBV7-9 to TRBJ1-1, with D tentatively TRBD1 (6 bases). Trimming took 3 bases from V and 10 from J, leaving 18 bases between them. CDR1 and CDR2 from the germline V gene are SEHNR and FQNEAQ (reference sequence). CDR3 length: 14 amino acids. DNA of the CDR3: TGTGCCAGCAGCTTCGGCGGACAGACCGCATCAGCTTTCTTT. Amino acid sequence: CASSFGGQTASAFF.

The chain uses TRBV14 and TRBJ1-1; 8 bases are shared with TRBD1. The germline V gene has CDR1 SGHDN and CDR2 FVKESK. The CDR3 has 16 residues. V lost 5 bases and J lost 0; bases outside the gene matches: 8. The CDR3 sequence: CASSGPGQVLNTEAFF. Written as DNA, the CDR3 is TGTGCCAGCAGCGGACCGGGACAGGTACTGAACACTGAAGCTTTCTTT.

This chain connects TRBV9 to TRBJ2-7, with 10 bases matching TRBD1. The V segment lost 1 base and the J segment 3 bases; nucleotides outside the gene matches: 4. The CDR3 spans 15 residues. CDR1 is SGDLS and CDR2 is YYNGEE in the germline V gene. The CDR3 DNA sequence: TGTGCCAGCAGCGTATTCGGGACAGGGGACTACGAGCAGTACTTC. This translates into CASSVFGTGDYEQYF. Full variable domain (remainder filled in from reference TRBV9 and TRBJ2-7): DSGVTQTPKHLITATGQRVTLRCSPRSGDLSVYWYQQSLDQGLQFLIQYYNGEERAKGNILERFSAQQFPDLHSELNLSSLELGDSALYFCASSVFGTGDYEQYFGPGTRLTVT.

The CDR3 DNA sequence: TGCGCCAGCAGCGCACAGGGCTCGGAGACCCAGTACTTC. It encodes CASSAQGSETQYF. The chain joins TRBV5-1 to TRBJ2-5; tentatively, D is TRBD1 (6 bases). Germline lookup yields CDR1 SGHRS and CDR2 YFSETQ. V lost 4 bases to trimming and J lost 5 bases, with 12 bases between them. The CDR3 is 13 amino acids. The entire variable domain, with the rest obtained from reference TRBV5-1 and TRBJ2-5, is as follows: KAGVTQTPRYLIKTRGQQVTLSCSPISGHRSVSWYQQTPGQGLQFLFEYFSETQRNKGNFPGRFSGRQFSNSRSEMNVSTLELGDSALYLCASSAQGSETQYFGPGTRLLVL.

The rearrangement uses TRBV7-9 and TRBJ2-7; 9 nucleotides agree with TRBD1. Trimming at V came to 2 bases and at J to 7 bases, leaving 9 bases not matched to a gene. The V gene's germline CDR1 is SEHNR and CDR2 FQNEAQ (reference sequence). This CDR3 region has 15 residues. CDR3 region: CASSLKGTGSREQYF. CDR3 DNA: TGTGCCAGCAGCTTAAAGGGGACAGGGTCTCGGGAGCAGTACTTC.

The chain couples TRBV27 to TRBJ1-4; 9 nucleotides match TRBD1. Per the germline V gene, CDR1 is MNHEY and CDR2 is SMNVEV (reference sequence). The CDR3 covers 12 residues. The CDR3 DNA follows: TGTGCAACGGGACAGGGCTATGAAAAACTGTTTTTT. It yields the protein CATGQGYEKLFF.

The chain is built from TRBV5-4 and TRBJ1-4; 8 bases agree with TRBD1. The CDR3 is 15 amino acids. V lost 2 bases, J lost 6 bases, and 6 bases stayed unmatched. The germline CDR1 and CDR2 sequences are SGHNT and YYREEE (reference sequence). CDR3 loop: CASSFDRGRDEKLFF. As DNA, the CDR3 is TGTGCCAGCAGCTTCGACAGGGGTCGTGATGAAAAACTGTTTTTT.

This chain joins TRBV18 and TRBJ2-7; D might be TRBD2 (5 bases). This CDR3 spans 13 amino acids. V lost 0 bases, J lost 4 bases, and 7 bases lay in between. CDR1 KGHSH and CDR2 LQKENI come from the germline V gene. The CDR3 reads CASSPPTGYEQYF. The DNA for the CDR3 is TGTGCCAGCTCACCACCGACGGGGTACGAGCAGTACTTC.

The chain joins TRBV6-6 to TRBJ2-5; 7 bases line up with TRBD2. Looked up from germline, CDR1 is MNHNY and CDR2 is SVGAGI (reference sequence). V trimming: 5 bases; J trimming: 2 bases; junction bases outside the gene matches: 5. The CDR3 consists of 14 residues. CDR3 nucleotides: TGTGCCAGCAGTAAGCGGGGCCCACAAGAGACCCAGTACTTC. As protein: CASSKRGPQETQYF.

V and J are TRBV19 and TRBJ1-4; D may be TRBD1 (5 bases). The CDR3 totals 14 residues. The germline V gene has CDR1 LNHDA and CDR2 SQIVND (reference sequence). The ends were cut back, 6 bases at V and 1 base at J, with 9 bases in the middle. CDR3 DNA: TGTGCCAGTAGGTTGGGGGGAACTAATGAAAAACTGTTTTTT. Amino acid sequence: CASRLGGTNEKLFF.

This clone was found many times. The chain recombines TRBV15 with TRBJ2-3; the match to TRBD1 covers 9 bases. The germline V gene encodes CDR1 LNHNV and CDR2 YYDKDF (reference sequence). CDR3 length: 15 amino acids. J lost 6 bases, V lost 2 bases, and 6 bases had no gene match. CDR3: CATSRPGQGRDTQYF. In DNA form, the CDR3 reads TGTGCCACCAGCAGACCGGGACAGGGTCGGGATACGCAGTATTTT.

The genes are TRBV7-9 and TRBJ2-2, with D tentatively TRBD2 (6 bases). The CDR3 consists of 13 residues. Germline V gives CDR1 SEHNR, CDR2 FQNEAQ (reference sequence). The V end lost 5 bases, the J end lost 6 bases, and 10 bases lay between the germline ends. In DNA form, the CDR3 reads TGTGCCAGCAGCCAGGAGGGCCCCGGGGAGCTGTTTTTT. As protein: CASSQEGPGELFF.

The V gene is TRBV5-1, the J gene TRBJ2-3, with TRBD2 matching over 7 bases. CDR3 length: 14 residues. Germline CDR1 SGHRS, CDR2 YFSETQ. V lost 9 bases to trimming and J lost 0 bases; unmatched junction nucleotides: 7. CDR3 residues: CATRAGPSTDTQYF. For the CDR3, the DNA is TGCGCCACCCGAGCGGGGCCTAGCACAGATACGCAGTATTTT.

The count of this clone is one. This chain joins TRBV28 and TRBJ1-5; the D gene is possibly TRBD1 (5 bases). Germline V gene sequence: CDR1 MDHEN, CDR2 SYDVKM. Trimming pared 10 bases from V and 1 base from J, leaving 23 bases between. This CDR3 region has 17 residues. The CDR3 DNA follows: TGTGCCACCAGAATAACAAATTTCGGGGGAAGCAATCAGCCCCAGCATTTT. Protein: CATRITNFGGSNQPQHF.

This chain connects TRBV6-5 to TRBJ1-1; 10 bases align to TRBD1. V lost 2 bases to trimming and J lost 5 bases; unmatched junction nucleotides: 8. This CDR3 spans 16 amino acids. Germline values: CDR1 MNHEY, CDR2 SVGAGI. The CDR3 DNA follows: TGTGCCAGCAGTTACCGACGACAGGGGGCGCTAACTGAAGCTTTCTTT. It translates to CASSYRRQGALTEAFF.

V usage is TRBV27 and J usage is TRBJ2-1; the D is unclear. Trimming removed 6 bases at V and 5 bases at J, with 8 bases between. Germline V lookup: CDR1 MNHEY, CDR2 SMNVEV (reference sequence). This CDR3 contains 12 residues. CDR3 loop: CASRARNNEQFF. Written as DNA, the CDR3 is TGTGCCAGCAGGGCCCGCAACAATGAGCAGTTCTTC.

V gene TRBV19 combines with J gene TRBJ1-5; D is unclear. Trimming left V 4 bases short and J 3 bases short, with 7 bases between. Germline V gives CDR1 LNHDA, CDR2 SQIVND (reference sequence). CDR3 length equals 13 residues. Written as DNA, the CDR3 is TGTGCCAGTAGTAATGACTTCAATCAGCCCCAGCATTTT. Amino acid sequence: CASSNDFNQPQHF. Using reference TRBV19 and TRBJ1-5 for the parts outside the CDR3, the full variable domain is DGGITQSPKYLFRKEGQNVTLSCEQNLNHDAMYWYRQDPGQGLRLIYYSQIVNDFQKGDIAEGYSVSREKKESFPLTVTSAQKNPTAFYLCASSNDFNQPQHFGDGTRLSIL.

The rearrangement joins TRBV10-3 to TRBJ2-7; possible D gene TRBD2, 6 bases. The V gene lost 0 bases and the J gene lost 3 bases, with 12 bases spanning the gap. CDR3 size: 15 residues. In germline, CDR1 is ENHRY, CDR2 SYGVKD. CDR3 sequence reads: CAISESLAAGYEQYF. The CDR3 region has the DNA TGTGCCATCAGTGAGTCGTTAGCGGCAGGCTACGAGCAGTACTTC.

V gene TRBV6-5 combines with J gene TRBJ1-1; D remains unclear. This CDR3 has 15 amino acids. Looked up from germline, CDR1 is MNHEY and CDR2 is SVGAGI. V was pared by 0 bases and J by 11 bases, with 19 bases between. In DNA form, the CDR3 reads TGTGCCAGCAGTTACTCGAATTCGCCACACTCGGAGGCTTTCTTT. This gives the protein CASSYSNSPHSEAFF.